These T cell receptor beta chains were read from a single sample in a study of T cell responses to AZD1222 COVID-19 vaccine. The method was immunoSEQ multiplex PCR; TCRdb's version includes in-frame clones alone and lacks a portion of them. Here the sample spans 150,000 or so clones, approximately 93% being singletons. The material sequenced was peripheral blood, taken 28 days after the second AZD1222 dose. The receptors were gathered from an adult who received the AZD1222 COVID-19 vaccine. Each CDR3 is given with its conserved first and last residue. The order of the fields is clone size, V gene, J gene, D gene, CDR3 protein, CDR3 DNA. D genes are given only for firm matches. Clone size is given for some rows only: seen once, a few or many times, or a class if the clone is expanded.

NA	TRBV5-1	TRBJ2-2	NA	CASSWSGGPAGELFF	TGCGCCAGCAGCTGGTCCGGGGGGCCGGCCGGGGAGCTGTTTTTT
once	TRBV9	TRBJ1-5	NA	CASSVDANQPQHF	TGTGCCAGCAGCGTAGACGCCAATCAGCCCCAGCATTTT
NA	TRBV7-7	TRBJ2-5	TRBD1	CASSPRALLDRGQETQYF	TGTGCCAGCAGCCCAAGGGCCCTCTTAGACAGGGGGCAGGAGACCCAGTACTTC
NA	TRBV9	TRBJ2-3	TRBD2	CASSLGTSGGASDTQYF	TGTGCCAGCAGCTTGGGGACTAGCGGGGGGGCGTCGGATACGCAGTATTTT
NA	TRBV5-1	TRBJ2-7	TRBD1	CASRHTGTGSYEQYF	TGCGCCAGCAGACATACCGGGACAGGATCCTACGAGCAGTACTTC
NA	TRBV25-1	TRBJ2-2	TRBD2	CASARTSGANTGELFF	TGTGCCAGCGCCCGAACTAGCGGGGCGAACACCGGGGAGCTGTTTTTT
NA	TRBV2	TRBJ1-5	TRBD1	CASRGTVSNQPQHF	TGTGCCAGCAGGGGGACAGTAAGCAATCAGCCCCAGCATTTT
NA	TRBV28	TRBJ1-3	TRBD1	CASSLRQGGASGNTIYF	TGTGCCAGCAGTTTAAGGCAAGGGGGCGCCTCCGGAAACACCATATATTTT
NA	TRBV7-9	TRBJ1-4	NA	CASSFPLQDEKLFF	TGTGCCAGCAGCTTTCCGCTGCAGGATGAAAAACTGTTTTTT
once	TRBV2	TRBJ1-1	TRBD1	CASSSTGESTEAFF	TGTGCCAGCAGCTCGACAGGGGAGTCGACTGAAGCTTTCTTT
NA	TRBV7-8	TRBJ2-2	NA	CASSLAVATGTGELFF	TGTGCCAGCAGCTTAGCGGTGGCTACGGGCACCGGGGAGCTGTTTTTT
NA	TRBV19	TRBJ1-2	NA	CASTGHRAQDRGYTF	TGTGCCAGTACTGGACACCGGGCCCAGGATCGCGGCTACACCTTC
NA	TRBV5-1	TRBJ2-7	TRBD2	CASSQGLAGVYSYEQYF	TGCGCCAGCAGCCAGGGACTAGCGGGAGTGTACTCCTACGAGCAGTACTTC
NA	TRBV4-2	TRBJ2-2	NA	CASSQEILGTGELFF	TGTGCCAGCAGCCAAGAAATTTTGGGGACCGGGGAGCTGTTTTTT
NA	TRBV7-3	TRBJ1-3	NA	CASSFPVVSGNTIYF	TGTGCCAGCAGCTTCCCTGTAGTTTCAGGAAACACCATATATTTT
NA	TRBV28	TRBJ2-3	NA	CASSPFGVAEFTDTQYF	TGTGCCAGCAGCCCCTTTGGGGTAGCGGAATTCACAGATACGCAGTATTTT
NA	TRBV7-9	TRBJ2-7	NA	CASSLNGYEQYF	TGTGCCAGCAGCTTAAATGGATACGAGCAGTACTTC
NA	TRBV7-6	TRBJ1-5	NA	CASSLLGGNQPQHF	TGTGCCAGCAGCTTATTGGGAGGCAATCAGCCCCAGCATTTT
NA	TRBV4-3	TRBJ2-2	NA	CASSQLQTTGELFF	TGCGCCAGCAGCCAATTGCAGACCACCGGGGAGCTGTTTTTT
NA	TRBV24-1	TRBJ1-4	NA	CATSGEGPNEKLFF	TGTGCCACGTCCGGCGAGGGCCCTAATGAAAAACTGTTTTTT
NA	TRBV7-9	TRBJ2-2	TRBD1	CASTTGVLNTGELFF	TGTGCCAGCACCACAGGGGTCCTTAACACCGGGGAGCTGTTTTTT
NA	TRBV10-3	TRBJ1-1	NA	CAISESETRGAFF	TGTGCCATCAGTGAGTCCGAGACCCGCGGAGCTTTCTTT
NA	TRBV19	TRBJ1-1	NA	CASYQSGARNTEAFF	TGTGCCAGCTATCAGAGTGGGGCCAGAAACACTGAAGCTTTCTTT
once	TRBV19	TRBJ1-2	TRBD1	CASRRRQGPSDYGYTF	TGTGCCAGTAGGAGACGACAGGGCCCCTCTGACTATGGCTACACCTTC
NA	TRBV2	TRBJ1-2	NA	CASSEYREYGYTF	TGTGCCAGCAGTGAATACAGGGAGTATGGCTACACCTTC
NA	TRBV11-3	TRBJ2-2	NA	CASSPHSGNTGELFF	TGTGCCAGCAGCCCACATAGCGGGAACACCGGGGAGCTGTTTTTT
NA	TRBV14	TRBJ1-1	TRBD1	CASSQWDRANTEAFF	TGTGCCAGCAGCCAGTGGGACAGGGCGAACACTGAAGCTTTCTTT
NA	TRBV18	TRBJ1-5	NA	CASSPTKQESNQPQHF	TGTGCCAGCTCACCGACTAAGCAGGAAAGCAATCAGCCCCAGCATTTT
NA	TRBV28	TRBJ1-1	NA	CASSLTENTEAFF	TGTGCCAGCAGTTTAACGGAGAACACTGAAGCTTTCTTT
NA	TRBV2	TRBJ2-5	NA	CASSEGGLGETQYF	TGTGCCAGCAGTGAAGGTGGCCTAGGGGAGACCCAGTACTTC
NA	TRBV9	TRBJ2-7	TRBD1	CASSPQGWAVRTGQSYEQYF	TGTGCCAGCAGCCCTCAGGGATGGGCAGTTAGGACAGGGCAATCCTACGAGCAGTACTTC
NA	TRBV5-5	TRBJ2-7	NA	CASSLVSSYEQYF	TGTGCCAGCAGCTTAGTGAGCTCCTACGAGCAGTACTTC
NA	TRBV5-6	TRBJ1-6	NA	CASSVGGASNSPLHF	TGTGCCAGCAGCGTTGGCGGCGCGAGTAATTCACCCCTCCACTTT
NA	TRBV20-1	TRBJ1-2	NA	CSAQGYYGYTF	TGCAGTGCCCAGGGGTACTATGGCTACACCTTC
once	TRBV15	TRBJ2-3	TRBD2	CATSRDPTSFPPNF	TGTGCCACCAGCAGAGACCCGACTAGCTTCCCTCCGAATTTT
NA	TRBV7-8	TRBJ2-2	NA	CASSLIDSGGELFF	TGTGCCAGCAGCTTAATTGATTCCGGCGGGGAGCTGTTTTTT
NA	TRBV5-6	TRBJ1-6	NA	CASSHSSYNSPLHF	TGTGCCAGCAGCCATAGCTCCTATAATTCACCCCTCCACTTT
NA	TRBV11-2	TRBJ2-2	TRBD1	CASSLGGGFNTGELFF	TGTGCCAGCAGCTTAGGAGGGGGCTTCAACACCGGGGAGCTGTTTTTT
NA	TRBV6-5	TRBJ1-5	NA	CASSFARTGNQPQHF	TGTGCCAGCAGTTTCGCCCGGACCGGCAATCAGCCCCAGCATTTT
NA	TRBV6-2/TRBV6-3	TRBJ2-7	NA	CASSYPDTALQVWGVTREQYF	TGTGCCAGCAGTTACCCCGACACGGCCTTACAGGTTTGGGGGGTAACGCGCGAGCAGTACTTC
NA	TRBV7-9	TRBJ2-2	NA	CASSSRDTGELFF	TGTGCCAGCAGCTCGCGGGACACCGGGGAGCTGTTTTTT
NA	TRBV9	TRBJ1-4	NA	CASSVEAPGDANEKLFF	TGTGCCAGCAGCGTAGAGGCACCCGGAGACGCTAATGAAAAACTGTTTTTT
NA	TRBV5-3	TRBJ1-5	TRBD1	CARSGTGVSNQPQHF	TGTGCCAGAAGCGGGACAGGGGTGAGCAATCAGCCCCAGCATTTT
NA	TRBV27	TRBJ2-3	NA	CASNPTTEDTQYF	TGTGCCAGCAACCCCACGACGGAAGATACGCAGTATTTT
NA	TRBV5-1	TRBJ2-1	NA	CASSLPGSSYNEQFF	TGCGCCAGCAGCTTGCCGGGGAGCTCCTACAATGAGCAGTTCTTC
few	TRBV29-1	TRBJ1-4	NA	CSVEEEGMHEKLFF	TGCAGCGTTGAAGAAGAGGGGATGCATGAAAAACTGTTTTTT
NA	TRBV7-2	TRBJ2-5	NA	CASSLAGGLWETQYF	TGTGCCAGCAGCTTAGCGGGGGGGCTCTGGGAGACCCAGTACTTC
NA	TRBV6-4	TRBJ1-2	TRBD1	CASSAPGGHGYTF	TGTGCCAGCAGTGCGCCAGGGGGCCATGGCTACACCTTC
NA	TRBV10-2	TRBJ2-2	TRBD2	CASSATSGSVGELFF	TGCGCCAGCAGTGCGACTAGCGGGAGTGTCGGGGAGCTGTTTTTT